The source of this TCR beta chain is a study of Ad26.COV2.S vaccination and SARS-CoV-2 variants. Across the study: Each vaccinee took Ad26.COV2.S intramuscularly, once or twice 56 days apart.

The CDR3 sequence is 14 residues long. V was clipped by 5 bases and J by 2 bases, with 11 bases between them. Germline V CDR1 and CDR2: SGHAT, FQNNGV. The table came from immunoSEQ multiplex PCR; TCRdb's copy has only in-frame clones and leaves some out. The sample gives approximately 480,000 clones, 87% of which show up once; about 13% is in the top ten. Regarding treatment: around 19 received Ad26.COV2.S at low or high dose, single or two shots; roughly 5 received placebo; per-sample allocation not given. Sampling was performed 63 days after the first vaccine or placebo injection. At a Boston site, the person donating was an adult of 18-55 years.

The chain uses TRBV11-2 and TRBJ2-3; D may be TRBD2 (5 bases). Sequencing used peripheral blood, obtained in a trial of Ad26.COV2.S vaccine versus placebo. This receptor was obtained from a person aged 18 to 65 who received the Ad26.COV2.S COVID-19 vaccine or a placebo. In DNA form, the CDR3 reads TGTGCCAGCAGCCCCGGACTTCCCACAGATACGCAGTATTTT. Protein product: CASSPGLPTDTQYF.